What follows are 9 T cell receptor beta chains derived from one specimen sequenced in a study. TCRdb analysed the 5' RACE reads with MiXCR anew, one entry per CDR3 protein. The repertoire holds around 21,000 distinct CDR3 sequences, less than 40% seen once, with less than 2.5% in the top ten. Sample: tumor-infiltrating naive CD4+ T cells sorted from the breast tumor. Subset noted: naive CD4+ T cells, CD4+CD45RA+CD25-. The receptors were sampled from a female donor with breast cancer.

The V and J genes are TRBV6-4 and TRBJ2-1, with 9 nucleotides matching TRBD2. V lost 4 bases and J lost 15; bases outside the gene matches: 7. Germline V CDR1 and CDR2: MRHNA, SNTAGT. This CDR3 region has 12 residues. For the CDR3, the DNA is TGTGCCAGCAGTGGTTTAGCGGGAGTCACGTTCTTC. This encodes CASSGLAGVTFF.

This chain joins TRBV24-1 and TRBJ2-5, with 10 positions matching TRBD1. The CDR3 has 15 amino acids. Germline CDR1 KGHDR, CDR2 SFDVKD. The ends lost 4 bases at V and 4 bases at J; junction bases unmatched: 5. In DNA, the CDR3 is TGTGCCACCAGTGAGGCCCGGGACAGGGGAGAGACCCAGTACTTC. Protein sequence: CATSEARDRGETQYF.

The gene calls are TRBV20-1 and TRBJ2-3, with 16 bases aligning to TRBD2. The V gene end was trimmed by 4 bases and the J gene end by 5 bases; junction bases not matched to a gene: 9. This CDR3 comprises 17 residues. Germline CDR1 DFQATT, CDR2 SNEGSKA (reference sequence). CDR3 in amino acids: CSATGTSGRAWEDTQYF. CDR3 bases: TGCAGTGCTACGGGGACTAGCGGGAGGGCTTGGGAAGATACGCAGTATTTT.

This clonotype was detected many times. This chain connects TRBV20-1 to TRBJ2-1; weak D call: TRBD2 (5 bases). The germline gives CDR1 DFQATT, CDR2 SNEGSKA (reference sequence). This CDR3 comprises 13 residues. Trimming took 5 bases from V and 4 from J, leaving 12 bases between them. The CDR3 DNA follows: TGCAGTGCTGGCGGACTCCTGTACAATGAGCAGTTCTTC. Translation gives CSAGGLLYNEQFF.

This clonotype was counted many times. The V and J genes are TRBV12-3 or TRBV12-4 and TRBJ1-2; 7 positions agree with TRBD1. This CDR3 has 14 residues. V trimming: 5 bases; J trimming: 5 bases; junction bases outside the gene matches: 8. CDR3 nucleotide sequence: TGTGCCAGCAGTCCAACAGGGGAATGGTATGGCTACACCTTC. Residues: CASSPTGEWYGYTF.

V usage is TRBV7-9 and J usage is TRBJ2-1, with 15 positions matching TRBD2. V dropped 6 bases and J dropped 5; count of bases not matched to a gene: 8. CDR3 length: 17 amino acids. CDR1 is SEHNR, CDR2 FQNEAQ, per germline (reference sequence). The CDR3 sequence is CASSRGGLAGGDNEQFF. CDR3 nucleotides: TGTGCCAGCAGTCGTGGTGGACTAGCGGGAGGGGACAATGAGCAGTTCTTC.

The chain employs TRBV9 and TRBJ1-5; 7 bases line up with TRBD1. The CDR3 length is 14 residues. CDR1 SGDLS and CDR2 YYNGEE come from the germline V gene. The J segment lost 9 bases and the V segment lost 2 bases, leaving 8 bases of the junction unmatched. CDR3: CASSVGTDGRPQHF. The CDR3 region has the DNA TGTGCCAGCAGCGTTGGGACAGATGGCCGGCCCCAGCATTTT.

This clonotype is labeled medium-sized. The V and J genes are TRBV6-5 and TRBJ2-3; D gene uncertain. The CDR3 length is 13 residues. Trimming took off 6 bases at V and 2 bases at J, with 9 bases between the two ends. CDR1 is MNHEY, CDR2 SVGAGI, per germline. The CDR3 DNA reads as TGTGCCAGCAGCCCCCGGCTCACAGATACGCAGTATTTT. Translated, it gives CASSPRLTDTQYF.

This sequence joins TRBV29-1 and TRBJ2-1; D is tentatively TRBD1 or TRBD2 (6 bases each). Germline V gives CDR1 SQVTM, CDR2 ANQGSEA. CDR3 size: 15 residues. Trimming stripped 4 bases from V and 2 bases from J, with 15 bases between. CDR3 in amino acids: CSVGSWGATYNEQFF. DNA for the CDR3: TGCAGCGTTGGATCGTGGGGGGCGACCTACAATGAGCAGTTCTTC.